This TCR beta chain was recorded in a study of prognosis after radiotherapy for stage I lung cancer. About the research overall: The radiotherapy was SBRT split into 3 to 5 fractions, giving a biologically effective dose of at least 100 Gy.

There are many counts of this clonotype. Genomic DNA served as the source from which two-round multiplex PCR generated TCR beta CDR3 amplicons. Every TRBV and TRBJ gene had its own specific primer in first-round PCR. TCRdb independently ran MiXCR on the multiplex PCR reads; one entry per CDR3 protein. The repertoire includes 13,000 to 15,000 distinct CDR3 sequences, 45% to 55% of them detected once, and about two fifths sits in the top ten. Germline CDR1 and CDR2: SGHKS and YYEKEE (reference sequence). The CDR3 is made up of 14 amino acids. V shed 0 bases and J shed 9 bases, with 10 bases lying between them.

The sequence derives from a donor over 45 with non-small cell lung cancer. The gene calls are TRBV5-5 and TRBJ1-6, with D perhaps TRBD1 (6 bases). The sample in question was PBMCs, obtained before or after stereotactic body radiation therapy (not recorded which). The CDR3 nucleotides are TGTGCCAGCAGCTTGGCGAACAGGGCTTCACCCCTCCACTTT. This codes for CASSLANRASPLHF.